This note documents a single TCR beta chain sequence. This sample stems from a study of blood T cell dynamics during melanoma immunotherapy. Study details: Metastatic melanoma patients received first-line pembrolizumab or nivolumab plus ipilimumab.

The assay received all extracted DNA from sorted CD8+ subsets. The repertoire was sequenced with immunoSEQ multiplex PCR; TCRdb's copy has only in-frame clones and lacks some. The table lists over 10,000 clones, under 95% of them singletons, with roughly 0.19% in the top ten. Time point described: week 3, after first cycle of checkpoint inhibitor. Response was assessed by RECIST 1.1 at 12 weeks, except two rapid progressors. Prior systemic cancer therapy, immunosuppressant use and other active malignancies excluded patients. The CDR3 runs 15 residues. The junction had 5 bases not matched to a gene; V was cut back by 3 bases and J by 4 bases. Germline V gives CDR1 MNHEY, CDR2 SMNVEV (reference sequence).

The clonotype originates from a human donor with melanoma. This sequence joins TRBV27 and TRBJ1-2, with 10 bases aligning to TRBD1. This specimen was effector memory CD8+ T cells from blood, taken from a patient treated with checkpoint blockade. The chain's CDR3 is CASSLGTGVTYGYTF. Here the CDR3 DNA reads TGTGCCAGCAGTTTGGGGACAGGGGTTACCTATGGCTACACCTTC.